The T cell receptor (beta chain) under discussion was sequenced for a study of long-term antiretroviral therapy in people with HIV. Turning to the study itself: Specimens dating back about a decade before the 2015 immediate-ART recommendation are the oldest included. Notes on the study in general: The study found that diversity rose after ART but stayed below transplant donor controls. CDR3 lengths in HIV samples spanned a narrower range than controls. ART adherence, viral resistance and therapy changes went unrecorded.

Sequencing relied on immunoSEQ assay v3.0, run at survey level. Sequencing used immunoSEQ multiplex PCR; TCRdb keeps in-frame clones, though not all of them. The repertoire holds roughly 40,000 clones, around 85% seen once, with about 5.7% in the top ten. Comments on this clone: Its antigen is not known.

The clonotype was recovered from a woman in her forties or fifties with HIV. The source was unsorted PBMCs, collected 3.1 years after starting antiretroviral therapy.

CDR3 sequence (DNA): TGTGCCTGGCGACCGACATTCCGACAGTACAATGAGCAGTTCTTC. This gives the protein CAWRPTFRQYNEQFF. J is TRBJ2-1 and V is TRBV30, with TRBD1 as a possible D gene (5 bases). V lost 5 bases and J 4 bases, leaving 18 bases between the germline ends. CDR1 is GTSNPN and CDR2 is SVGIG in the germline V gene (reference sequence). There are 15 residues in the CDR3.